These T cell receptor beta chains were read from a single sample in a study of glioma-infiltrating T cells. MiXCR, applied by TCRdb to the multiplex PCR reads, yields one record per CDR3 protein. The table has 100,000 to 150,000 distinct CDR3 sequences, more than 20% seen once; the top ten hold roughly 15%. The source material was glioma tissue, nonneoplastic brain tissue, or PBMCs (not recorded which). Receptor source: a human donor with low-grade glioma or glioblastoma, undergoing nonglioma brain surgery, or in good health (not recorded which). Both conserved end residues are part of each CDR3. The D gene is left open where the match is weak. Some rows mark clone size as missing; the rest say once, few, many or name a class of expanded clone.

TRBJ2-1	TRBV18	TRBD2	.	CASSPLSGRAGYNEQFF	TGTGCCAGCTCACCTTTAAGCGGGAGGGCCGGCTACAATGAGCAGTTCTTC
TRBJ1-1	TRBV27	.	many	CASSLGGENTEAFF	TGTGCCAGCAGTTTAGGGGGGGAGAACACTGAAGCTTTCTTT
TRBJ2-2	TRBV12-3/TRBV12-4	.	many	CASSLSTTGELFF	TGTGCCAGCAGTCTTAGCACAACCGGGGAGCTGTTTTTT
TRBJ2-3	TRBV29-1	.	many	CSVAFDWGTDTQYF	TGCAGCGTCGCCTTTGACTGGGGCACAGATACGCAGTATTTT
TRBJ2-1	TRBV7-9	.	many	CASSPPRDIWFF	TGTGCCAGCAGCCCTCCCCGGGACATATGGTTCTTC
TRBJ1-5	TRBV7-2	.	many	CASSLTDNQPQHF	TGTGCCAGCAGCTTAACAGATAATCAGCCCCAGCATTTT
TRBJ1-1	TRBV6-2/TRBV6-3	.	many	CASSYSWGQTEAFF	TGTGCCAGCAGTTACTCATGGGGCCAGACTGAAGCTTTCTTT
TRBJ1-3	TRBV4-1	.	many	CASSQGTVPGNTIYF	TGCGCCAGCAGCCAAGGGACGGTTCCTGGAAACACCATATATTTT
TRBJ2-7	TRBV4-1	TRBD2	many	CASSRRLAGEELHEQYF	TGCGCCAGCAGCCGACGACTAGCGGGAGAGGAGCTGCACGAGCAGTACTTC
TRBJ2-1	TRBV6-1	.	many	CASSDLDLYNEQFF	TGTGCCAGCAGTGACCTTGATCTCTACAATGAGCAGTTCTTC
TRBJ1-1	TRBV27	.	many	CASSPREGEAFF	TGTGCCAGCAGTCCCCGGGAGGGGGAAGCTTTCTTT
TRBJ2-3	TRBV20-1	TRBD2	.	CSASSGRGTYTQYF	TGCAGTGCTAGCAGCGGGAGAGGGACATATACGCAGTATTTT
TRBJ2-3	TRBV5-1	TRBD1	few	CASRIRQGDTQYF	TGCGCCAGCAGGATAAGACAGGGAGATACGCAGTATTTT
TRBJ2-5	TRBV27	.	many	CASSPRQAYQETQYF	TGTGCCAGCAGTCCTAGACAGGCGTACCAAGAGACCCAGTACTTC
TRBJ2-3	TRBV10-3	TRBD2	many	CAISVKSGSSDTQYF	TGTGCCATCAGTGTAAAGAGCGGGAGTTCCGATACGCAGTATTTT